These 8 T cell receptor beta chains share one sample of origin, sequenced in a study of control samples from healthy donors and cancer patients. Some clones are missing from TCRdb's copy, which holds only in-frame ones; the method was immunoSEQ multiplex PCR. This sample has fewer than 200,000 clones, with over 85% found just once. The sequencing input was blood. The receptor source for this set is a woman aged 60-75 years in good health.

The rearrangement links TRBV3-1 (or the pseudogene TRBV3-2) to TRBJ2-5; TRBD2 matches 15 bases. The V segment lost 4 bases and the J segment 4 bases; nucleotides outside the gene matches: 13. Germline-derived CDR1 and CDR2 are LGHDT and YNNKEL (reference sequence). The CDR3 has 19 amino acids. CDR3 sequence (DNA): TGTGCCAGCAGCCCTTCAGGACTAGCGGGGGGGCCGTTGGGAGAGACCCAGTACTTC. As protein: CASSPSGLAGGPLGETQYF.

This chain links TRBV3-1 (or the pseudogene TRBV3-2) with TRBJ2-5; D remains ambiguous. Trimming stripped 3 bases from V and 0 bases from J, with 5 bases between. Looked up from germline, CDR1 is LGHDT and CDR2 is YNNKEL (reference sequence). The CDR3 loop spans 13 amino acids. The DNA of the CDR3 is TGTGCCAGCAGCCAGGGAAACCAAGAGACCCAGTACTTC. Translating gives CASSQGNQETQYF.

This chain connects TRBV18 to TRBJ2-7; no firm D call. Trimming took off 3 bases at V and 0 bases at J, with 9 bases between the two ends. CDR1 and CDR2 from the germline V gene are KGHSH and LQKENI. CDR3 size: 14 residues. The CDR3 is CASSPQTNSYEQYF. Written as DNA, the CDR3 is TGTGCCAGCTCACCTCAGACAAACTCCTACGAGCAGTACTTC. The full variable domain, in which reference TRBV18 and TRBJ2-7 provide the parts outside the CDR3, is NAGVMQNPRHLVRRRGQEARLRCSPMKGHSHVYWYRQLPEEGLKFMVYLQKENIIDESGMPKERFSAEFPKEGPSILRIQQVVRGDSAAYFCASSPQTNSYEQYFGPGTRLTVT.

The rearrangement joins TRBV5-1 to TRBJ1-1, with TRBD1 identical over 7 bases. The germline V gene has CDR1 SGHRS and CDR2 YFSETQ. V was pared by 4 bases and J by 4 bases, with 7 bases of the junction left unmatched. The CDR3 is 14 amino acids. The CDR3 loop is CASSPTTGATEAFF. CDR3 nucleotide sequence: TGCGCCAGCAGCCCGACCACAGGGGCCACTGAAGCTTTCTTT.

V usage is TRBV2 and J usage is TRBJ2-5; 8 bases map to TRBD2. CDR1 and CDR2 from the germline V gene are SNHLY and FYNNEI. This CDR3 is 17 amino acids long. V lost 3 bases, J lost 0 bases, and 9 bases stayed unmatched. The CDR3 DNA reads TGTGCCAGCAGTGACCCCCTAAAGCGGGGGTACCAAGAGACCCAGTACTTC. It encodes CASSDPLKRGYQETQYF.

This chain joins TRBV18 and TRBJ1-1; TRBD1 aligns across 9 bases. CDR1 and CDR2 from the germline V gene are KGHSH and LQKENI. V was pared by 6 bases and J by 3 bases, with 11 bases of the junction left unmatched. The CDR3 sequence is 16 residues long. CDR3 in DNA: TGTGCCAGCTCGTTAACAGGGGGCGTGCGGGACACTGAAGCTTTCTTT. This gives the protein CASSLTGGVRDTEAFF.

The chain joins TRBV13 to TRBJ2-3; D unclear. Germline-derived CDR1 and CDR2 are PRHDT and FYEKMQ (reference sequence). The CDR3 totals 15 residues. V shed 5 bases and J shed 3 bases, with 15 bases lying between them. This chain's CDR3 is CASSPPVGDTDTQYF. In DNA form, the CDR3 reads TGTGCCAGCAGCCCGCCAGTGGGTGATACAGATACGCAGTATTTT.

The genes are TRBV6-5 and TRBJ1-4, with TRBD1 matching over 8 bases. Trimming removed 10 bases from V and 3 bases from J; junction bases left unmatched: 7. The germline gives CDR1 MNHEY, CDR2 SVGAGI. The CDR3 loop spans 14 amino acids. CDR3 coding DNA: TGTGCCACCCAGAGGGGACAGGCTAATGAAAAACTGTTTTTT. Translated, it gives CATQRGQANEKLFF.